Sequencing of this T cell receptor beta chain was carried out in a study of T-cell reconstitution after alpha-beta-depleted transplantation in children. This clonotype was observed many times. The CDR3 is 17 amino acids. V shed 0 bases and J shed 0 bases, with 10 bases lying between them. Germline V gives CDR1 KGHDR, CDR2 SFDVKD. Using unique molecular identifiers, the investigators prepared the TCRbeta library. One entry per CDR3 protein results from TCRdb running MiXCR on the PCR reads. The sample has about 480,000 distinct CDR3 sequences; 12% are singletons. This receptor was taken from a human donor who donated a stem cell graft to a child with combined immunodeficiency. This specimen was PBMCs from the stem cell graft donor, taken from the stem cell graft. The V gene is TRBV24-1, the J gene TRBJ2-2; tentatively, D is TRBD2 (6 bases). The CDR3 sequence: CATSDLGGTANTGELFF. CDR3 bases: TGTGCCACCAGTGATTTGGGGGGGACGGCGAACACCGGGGAGCTGTTTTTT.